This TCR beta chain emerged from a study of control samples from healthy donors and cancer patients. Clones were sequenced by immunoSEQ multiplex PCR, and TCRdb holds only the in-frame ones, with some missing. This sample yields 25,000 to 35,000 clones, of which about 87% are seen a single time; 1.6% belongs to the top ten. This clonotype was obtained from a woman in her thirties or forties with lung cancer. The sequencing input was PBMCs.

Here the CDR3 reads CASSNDCQDLIGNTIYF. The CDR3 DNA follows: TGTGCCAGCAGCAATGATTGTCAGGACCTGATTGGAAACACCATATATTTT. The rearrangement links TRBV21-1 to TRBJ1-3. TRBV21-1 has pseudogene status. The CDR3 is 17 amino acids.